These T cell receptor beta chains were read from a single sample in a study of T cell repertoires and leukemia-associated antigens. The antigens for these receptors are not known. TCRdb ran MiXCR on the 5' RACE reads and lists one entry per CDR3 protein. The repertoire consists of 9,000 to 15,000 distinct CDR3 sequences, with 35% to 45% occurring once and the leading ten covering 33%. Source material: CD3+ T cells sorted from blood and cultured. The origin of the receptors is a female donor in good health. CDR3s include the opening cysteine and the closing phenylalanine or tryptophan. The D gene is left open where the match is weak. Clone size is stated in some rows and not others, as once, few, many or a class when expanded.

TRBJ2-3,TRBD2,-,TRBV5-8,CASSLGTSGHFPDTQYF,TGCGCCAGCAGCCTTGGGACTAGCGGCCATTTCCCAGATACGCAGTATTTT
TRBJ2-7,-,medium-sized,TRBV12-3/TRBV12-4,CASRNGDSSYEQYF,TGTGCCAGCAGAAACGGGGACTCTTCCTACGAGCAGTACTTC
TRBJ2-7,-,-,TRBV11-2,CASSLAFGSYEQYF,TGTGCCAGCAGCTTAGCTTTTGGCTCCTACGAGCAGTACTTC
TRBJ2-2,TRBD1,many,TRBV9,CASSVAGQRTGELFF,TGTGCCAGCAGCGTAGCGGGACAGAGAACCGGGGAGCTGTTTTTT
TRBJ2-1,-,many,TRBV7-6,CASSLAVGTGSYNEQFF,TGTGCCAGCAGCTTAGCGGTCGGGACCGGGTCCTACAATGAGCAGTTCTTC
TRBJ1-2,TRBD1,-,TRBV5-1,CASSLETGRNYGYTF,TGCGCCAGCAGCCTAGAGACAGGGCGCAACTATGGCTACACCTTC
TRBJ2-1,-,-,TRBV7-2,CASSLVPGPGVEQFF,TGTGCCAGCAGCTTAGTCCCGGGACCGGGGGTCGAGCAGTTCTTC
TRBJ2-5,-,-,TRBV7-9,CASSPPGAGETQYF,TGTGCCAGCAGCCCGCCCGGAGCTGGGGAGACCCAGTACTTC
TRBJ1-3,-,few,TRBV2,CASSDRSSGNTIYF,TGTGCCAGCAGTGACCGGAGCTCTGGAAACACCATATATTTT
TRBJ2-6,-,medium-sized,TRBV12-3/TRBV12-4,CASSADRSGANVLTF,TGTGCCAGCAGTGCGGACCGGTCTGGGGCCAACGTCCTGACTTTC
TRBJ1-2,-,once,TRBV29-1,CSVARDYRDYGYTF,TGCAGCGTTGCAAGAGACTACCGGGACTATGGCTACACCTTC
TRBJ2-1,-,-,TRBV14,CASSPLDSLERFF,TGTGCCAGCAGCCCCCTGGACAGTTTGGAGCGGTTCTTC
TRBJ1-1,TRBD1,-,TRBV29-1,CSARGDRYTEAFF,TGCAGCGCCAGGGGGGACCGGTACACTGAAGCTTTCTTT
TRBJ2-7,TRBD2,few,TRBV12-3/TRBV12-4,CASSFPPHKAGGSYEQYF,TGTGCCAGCAGTTTTCCCCCCCATAAGGCGGGAGGCTCCTACGAGCAGTACTTC
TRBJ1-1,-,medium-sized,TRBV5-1,CASSLPGSPEAFF,TGCGCCAGCAGCTTGCCGGGGAGCCCTGAAGCTTTCTTT
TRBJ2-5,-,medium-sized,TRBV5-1,CASSLASGGWKETQYF,TGCGCCAGCAGCTTGGCTTCAGGAGGGTGGAAAGAGACCCAGTACTTC
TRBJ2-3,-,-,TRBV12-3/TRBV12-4,CASSHGITDTQYF,TGTGCCAGCAGTCACGGGATCACAGATACGCAGTATTTT
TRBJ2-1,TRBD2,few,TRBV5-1,CASSQGLADYNEQFF,TGCGCCAGCAGCCAGGGACTAGCGGACTACAATGAGCAGTTCTTC
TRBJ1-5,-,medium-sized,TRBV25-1,CASSPTGYQPQHF,TGTGCCAGCAGTCCTACAGGGTACCAGCCCCAGCATTTT
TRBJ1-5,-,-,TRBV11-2,CASSPLRGSNQPHF,TGTGCCAGCAGCCCTCTTCGCGGTAGCAATCAGCCCCATTTT
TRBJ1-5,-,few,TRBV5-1,CASSLDPGSGNQPQHF,TGCGCCAGCAGCTTGGATCCAGGATCAGGCAATCAGCCCCAGCATTTT
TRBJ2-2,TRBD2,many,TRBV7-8,CASSLARLGLAGTGELFF,TGTGCCAGCAGCTTAGCGCGCCTCGGACTAGCGGGCACCGGGGAGCTGTTTTTT
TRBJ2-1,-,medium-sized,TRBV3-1,CASSQVAGASYNEQFF,TGTGCCAGCAGCCAAGTCGCCGGGGCCTCCTACAATGAGCAGTTCTTC
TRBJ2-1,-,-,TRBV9,CASSNWDRSSYNEQFF,TGTGCCAGCAGCAACTGGGATCGGTCTAGCTACAATGAGCAGTTCTTC
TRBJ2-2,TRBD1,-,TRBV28,CAGSSKQGTRNTEELFF,TGTGCCGGCAGTTCAAAACAGGGGACAAGGAACACCGAGGAGCTGTTTTTT
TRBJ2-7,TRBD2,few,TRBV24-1,CATSENSGNSYEQYF,TGTGCCACCAGTGAGAATAGCGGGAACTCCTACGAGCAGTACTTC
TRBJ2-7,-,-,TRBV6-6,CASSYSKGGNEQYF,TGTGCCAGCAGTTACTCGAAAGGAGGGAACGAGCAGTACTTC
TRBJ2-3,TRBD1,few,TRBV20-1,CSAPGAGGDTDTQYF,TGCAGTGCTCCAGGGGCAGGGGGAGACACAGATACGCAGTATTTT
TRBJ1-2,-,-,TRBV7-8,CASSPVDSVYGYTF,TGTGCCAGCAGCCCGGTGGACAGTGTCTATGGCTACACCTTC
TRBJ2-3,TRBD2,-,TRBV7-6,CASSLGPGGVGDTQYF,TGTGCCAGCAGCTTGGGGCCGGGAGGAGTTGGTGATACGCAGTATTTT